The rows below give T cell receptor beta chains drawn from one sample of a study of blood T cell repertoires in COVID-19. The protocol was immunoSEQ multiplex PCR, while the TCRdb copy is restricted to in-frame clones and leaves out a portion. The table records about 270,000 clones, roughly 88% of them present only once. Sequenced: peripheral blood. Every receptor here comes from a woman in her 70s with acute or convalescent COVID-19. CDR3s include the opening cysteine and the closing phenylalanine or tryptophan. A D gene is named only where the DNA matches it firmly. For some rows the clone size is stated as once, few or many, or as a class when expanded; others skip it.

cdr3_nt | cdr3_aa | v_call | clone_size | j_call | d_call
TGTGCCAGCAGCTTAGGGGGACAGGGGAGCCAAAATGAAAAACTGTTTTTT | CASSLGGQGSQNEKLFF | TRBV7-9 | - | TRBJ1-4 | TRBD1
TGTGCCAGCAGCGCCATTCGAGGCAGAAAACGTTATGGCTACACCTTC | CASSAIRGRKRYGYTF | TRBV11-2 | - | TRBJ1-2 | -
TGTGCCAGCAGCCACCGGTCGGATGAAAAACTGTTTTTT | CASSHRSDEKLFF | TRBV3-1/TRBV3-2 | - | TRBJ1-4 | -
TGTGCCAGCAGTTACGGGGGACACTCGAATTCACCCCTCCACTTT | CASSYGGHSNSPLHF | TRBV6-6 | - | TRBJ1-6 | -
TGCGCCAGCAGCCAAACGCAGGGCGGGGCGGCTACCGGGGAGCTGTTTTTT | CASSQTQGGAATGELFF | TRBV4-1 | - | TRBJ2-2 | -
TGTGCCAGCAGTCTAGGACTAGTCGATGAGCAGTTCTTC | CASSLGLVDEQFF | TRBV2 | - | TRBJ2-1 | TRBD2
TGCGCCAGCAGCAGGGACAGCCGTAATGAAAAACTGTTTTTT | CASSRDSRNEKLFF | TRBV5-1 | - | TRBJ1-4 | TRBD1
TGTGCCAGCAGCCCGACCCCGGGGGGGAGGACTGAAGCTTTCTTT | CASSPTPGGRTEAFF | TRBV13 | - | TRBJ1-1 | -
TGTGCCTGCCGGTTTGAGGAGGTCGCCGATCGTGAAGCTTTCTTT | CACRFEEVADREAFF | TRBV2 | - | TRBJ1-1 | -
TGTGCCAGTACCAGTCCGGGACAAGGAAGATTATCGAACACTGAAGCTTTCTTT | CASTSPGQGRLSNTEAFF | TRBV19 | - | TRBJ1-1 | -
TGTGCCAGCACCCCGAGGTGGGGCAGGGGGGACACTGAAGCTTTCTTT | CASTPRWGRGDTEAFF | TRBV27 | - | TRBJ1-1 | TRBD1
TGTGCCAGCAGTTACTCAAGCCGGGCTGAAGCTTTCTTT | CASSYSSRAEAFF | TRBV6-5 | few | TRBJ1-1 | -
TGTGCCAGCAGCTTAGGCGGGGGTACTGAAGCTTTCTTT | CASSLGGGTEAFF | TRBV13 | - | TRBJ1-1 | -
TGTGCCACCAGCAGGGTGCCAGGACAGGTGCGTGAAAAACTGTTTTTT | CATSRVPGQVREKLFF | TRBV15 | once | TRBJ1-4 | TRBD1
TGTGCCAGCAGCCGCGGGACTAGCGGGGGCCTTATGCTAAGGGTCTTC | CASSRGTSGGLMLRVF | TRBV3-1/TRBV3-2 | - | TRBJ2-1 | TRBD2
TGTGCCAGCAGTGAATTAGGGGAATACGAGCAGTACTTC | CASSELGEYEQYF | TRBV25-1 | - | TRBJ2-7 | -
TGTGCCAGCAGCTACACCGCCGGGACAGGGGGCGAAAAACTGTTTTTT | CASSYTAGTGGEKLFF | TRBV27 | - | TRBJ1-4 | TRBD1
TGTGCCAGCAGGGACAGGGGGCGCGGGGAGACCCAGTACTTC | CASRDRGRGETQYF | TRBV6-5 | - | TRBJ2-5 | TRBD1
TGTGCCAGCAGACAGGGGGGCGATAATTCACCCCTCCACTTT | CASRQGGDNSPLHF | TRBV5-4 | - | TRBJ1-6 | TRBD1
TGTGCCAGCAGCTCGCTCGGGGGGATGGAGAATGAGCAGTTCTTC | CASSSLGGMENEQFF | TRBV11-3 | - | TRBJ2-1 | TRBD2
TGCAGCGTCCTCAGACAGGGAGCTTTCTTT | CSVLRQGAFF | TRBV29-1 | - | TRBJ1-1 | TRBD1
TGCGCCAGCAGCTTGGCAGGATCCTACGAGCAGTACTTC | CASSLAGSYEQYF | TRBV5-1 | once | TRBJ2-7 | -
TGCAGCGTTGACGGGGATGGCTACACCTTC | CSVDGDGYTF | TRBV29-1 | few | TRBJ1-2 | -
TGTGCCAGCAGCCCGACTAGCGGGGGTTCTAGCACAGATACGCAGTATTTT | CASSPTSGGSSTDTQYF | TRBV7-2 | - | TRBJ2-3 | TRBD2
TGTGCCAGCAGCTTTTCGCGGACAACCACTGAAGCTTTCTTT | CASSFSRTTTEAFF | TRBV7-9 | - | TRBJ1-1 | -
TGTGCCAGCAGCTTAGGTGAAGGGGAGGGCGGCTACACCTTC | CASSLGEGEGGYTF | TRBV7-9 | - | TRBJ1-2 | -
TGCAGTGCTAGACTCAATGAGCAGTTCTTC | CSARLNEQFF | TRBV20-1 | - | TRBJ2-1 | -
TGTGCCAGCAGCTTGGATGGGCTTTCCGGCTATGGCTACACCTTC | CASSLDGLSGYGYTF | TRBV5-6 | - | TRBJ1-2 | -
TGTGCCAGCAGTGAAGCCTACCTGACAGCAGTTAGCAATCAGCCCCAGCATTTT | CASSEAYLTAVSNQPQHF | TRBV2 | - | TRBJ1-5 | -
TGTGCCAGCAGCCAGGGGGGGGGCCCGGAGACCCAGTACTTC | CASSQGGGPETQYF | TRBV3-1/TRBV3-2 | few | TRBJ2-5 | -
TGTGCCAGTAGTAAAAGGGACCGGACAGCGAACACTGAAGCTTTCTTT | CASSKRDRTANTEAFF | TRBV19 | - | TRBJ1-1 | -
TGCGCCAGCAGCCTGCCGGACACCGGGGAGCTGTTTTTT | CASSLPDTGELFF | TRBV5-1 | - | TRBJ2-2 | -
TGTGCCAGCAGACCTGCGACAGGACGAGGTGAAAAACTGTTTTTT | CASRPATGRGEKLFF | TRBV6-6 | - | TRBJ1-4 | -
TGTGCCAGCAGCTCCCTCGGTACTCCTGTCACCTTC | CASSSLGTPVTF | TRBV7-9 | - | TRBJ1-2 | -
TGTGCCATCATCGGGACAGGAAACACTGAAGCTTTCTTT | CAIIGTGNTEAFF | TRBV10-3 | - | TRBJ1-1 | TRBD1
TGTGCCTCGAGGTCCAGGAATGAAAAACTGTTTTTT | CASRSRNEKLFF | TRBV30 | - | TRBJ1-4 | -
TGTGCCAGCAGTGACACAGGGGCGGGCACCGGGGAGCTGTTTTTT | CASSDTGAGTGELFF | TRBV6-6 | - | TRBJ2-2 | TRBD1
TGTGCCAGCAGCCAAGGTTTCCGCCCGCCAGGGACTTTCTTT | CASSQGFRPPGTFF | TRBV3-1/TRBV3-2 | few | TRBJ1-1 | -
TGTGCCTGGGGGGGGCCGGGACAGGCGCTCGAGCAGTACTTC | CAWGGPGQALEQYF | TRBV30 | - | TRBJ2-7 | TRBD1
TGTGCCAGCAGCCCCCTAGCGGGAAGCACAGATACGCAGTATTTT | CASSPLAGSTDTQYF | TRBV5-6 | - | TRBJ2-3 | TRBD2
TGCGCCAGCAGCTTGGAGGTCAGGTCTGAAGCTTTCTTT | CASSLEVRSEAFF | TRBV5-1 | - | TRBJ1-1 | -
TGCGCCAGCAGCATCACTCAGGGGGCTGAAGCTTTCTTT | CASSITQGAEAFF | TRBV5-1 | - | TRBJ1-1 | TRBD1
TGTGCCAGCAGCTTCACAGGGGGGTCTGGAAACACCATATATTTT | CASSFTGGSGNTIYF | TRBV5-4 | - | TRBJ1-3 | TRBD1
TGTGCCAGCAGCCAAACGGGACAGGGAGGCAATCAGCCCCAGCATTTT | CASSQTGQGGNQPQHF | TRBV4-2 | - | TRBJ1-5 | TRBD1
TGTGCCAGCTCGGCCGGGACAGGCATGAACACTGAAGCTTTCTTT | CASSAGTGMNTEAFF | TRBV18 | - | TRBJ1-1 | TRBD1
TGTGCCAGCAGCCTAACCCAGGGGGCGAACACTGAAGCTTTCTTT | CASSLTQGANTEAFF | TRBV7-3 | - | TRBJ1-1 | TRBD1
TGTGCCAGCAGCGTAGGGCAGGGTTCCTACAATGAGCAGTTCTTC | CASSVGQGSYNEQFF | TRBV9 | - | TRBJ2-1 | -
TGTGCCAGCAGCCAAGGCCGGCACTACAATCAGCCCCAGCATTTT | CASSQGRHYNQPQHF | TRBV3-1/TRBV3-2 | - | TRBJ1-5 | -
TGCAGTGCCCCCCCCCAGTTTGAAGCTTTCTTT | CSAPPQFEAFF | TRBV20-1 | - | TRBJ1-1 | -
TGTGCCAGCAGTGACCTCTTATTGGACAGCTCCTACGAGCAGTACTTC | CASSDLLLDSSYEQYF | TRBV2 | once | TRBJ2-7 | -
TGTGCCAGCAGCTTATCGGCCAGGGTTAATTCACCCCTCCACTTT | CASSLSARVNSPLHF | TRBV7-3 | - | TRBJ1-6 | -
TGTGCCTGGAGTGGGGTAATACAGGGGAACTATGGCTACACCTTC | CAWSGVIQGNYGYTF | TRBV30 | - | TRBJ1-2 | TRBD1
TGTGCCAGCAGCTTCCGGGACAGGGTTTCACCCCTCCACTTT | CASSFRDRVSPLHF | TRBV5-8 | once | TRBJ1-6 | TRBD1
TGTGCCAGCAGCTTACGGCAGGGGTCTGAAGCTTTCTTT | CASSLRQGSEAFF | TRBV13 | - | TRBJ1-1 | -
TGTGCCAGCAGTTACCAATCGGGGGGCCGGGAAGAGACCCAGTACTTC | CASSYQSGGREETQYF | TRBV5-6 | - | TRBJ2-5 | -